The 22 T cell receptor beta chains listed next were all sequenced from one sample in a study of spatial heterogeneity in lung cancer (dated by TCRdb to the late 2010s). The sample's time point label, in plain terms: sample taken at primary tumor resection. For TCR sequencing, whole RNA was extracted from tumor and nontumor lung tissue, or from cryopreserved PBMC samples, and no cell sorting was done. To prepare the library, 5' RACE was applied. The instrument was a NextSeq 500. TCRdb redid the processing of the public reads, applying fastp at Q25 and MiXCR, and retained in-frame beta chains. Rows are unified per CDR3 protein, each entry keeping the most common DNA and genes. The sample has 60,000 to 80,000 distinct CDR3 sequences on record, 10% to 15% of them singletons. Of the sample, 7.2% falls within the top ten clones. Specimen: PBMCs, collected at surgery. All receptors come from a male donor with early-stage non-small cell lung cancer.

This clonotype was recorded a few times. This chain connects TRBV4-3 to TRBJ2-3, with TRBD2 matching 7 bases. This CDR3 is 15 amino acids long. Trimming at V came to 2 bases and at J to 0 bases, leaving 2 bases not matched to a gene. Germline CDR1 reads LGHNA; CDR2 reads YSLEER. The CDR3 DNA reads as TGCGCCAGCAGCCAAATAGCGGGCAGCACAGATACGCAGTATTTT. This translates into CASSQIAGSTDTQYF.

This clonotype has a handful of counts. The V and J genes are TRBV4-3 and TRBJ2-2, with D possibly TRBD1 on 5 matching bases. CDR3 length equals 15 residues. CDR1 is LGHNA, CDR2 YSLEER, per germline. V gave up 4 bases and J gave up 4 bases, with 13 bases separating them. This CDR3 is CASSLRVGATGELFF. As DNA, the CDR3 is TGCGCCAGCAGCCTCAGGGTAGGGGCCACCGGGGAGCTGTTTTTT.

This clonotype showed up just a few times. This chain uses TRBV7-9 with TRBJ1-1; D gene ambiguous. The V end lost 3 bases, the J end lost 6 bases, and 11 bases lay between the germline ends. CDR3 length: 13 amino acids. The germline V gene encodes CDR1 SEHNR and CDR2 FQNEAQ (reference sequence). CDR3 in amino acids: CASSFVGKAEAFF. The CDR3 region has the DNA TGTGCCAGCAGCTTCGTGGGTAAGGCTGAAGCTTTCTTT. The full variable domain, its missing parts supplied by reference TRBV7-9 and TRBJ1-1, is DTGVSQNPRHKITKRGQNVTFRCDPISEHNRLYWYRQTLGQGPEFLTYFQNEAQLEKSRLLSDRFSAERPKGSFSTLEIQRTEQGDSAMYLCASSFVGKAEAFFGQGTRLTVV.

This clonotype was found a few times. The J gene is TRBJ1-5, the V gene TRBV28; no clear D gene. V lost 5 bases, J lost 3 bases, and 14 bases lay in between. This CDR3 spans 15 amino acids. The V gene's germline CDR1 is MDHEN and CDR2 SYDVKM. CDR3: CASSPQVGHNQPQHF. DNA for the CDR3: TGTGCCAGCAGTCCCCAGGTAGGGCACAATCAGCCCCAGCATTTT. Variable domain in full (rest from reference TRBV28 and TRBJ1-5): DVKVTQSSRYLVKRTGEKVFLECVQDMDHENMFWYRQDPGLGLRLIYFSYDVKMKEKGDIPEGYSVSREKKERFSLILESASTNQTSMYLCASSPQVGHNQPQHFGDGTRLSIL.

Only a few counts were recorded for this clonotype. The chain joins TRBV28 to TRBJ2-7; D possibly corresponds to TRBD1 (8 bases). CDR1 is MDHEN and CDR2 is SYDVKM in the germline V gene. V lost 2 bases, J lost 0 bases, and 17 bases lay in between. The CDR3 loop spans 17 amino acids. The DNA for the CDR3 is TGTGCCAGCAGTTTAACGGGGGGACAGGAGTTCTCCTACGAGCAGTACTTC. This codes for CASSLTGGQEFSYEQYF.

This clonotype has only a few counts. This chain links TRBV11-3 with TRBJ2-7; a weak D match, TRBD2 (5 bases). The CDR3 consists of 15 residues. CDR1 and CDR2 (germline): SGHNT, YENEEA. Trimming removed 3 bases from V and 3 bases from J, with 15 bases in between. CDR3 sequence (DNA): TGTGCCAGCAGCTTTAGGGCAGGAGGAATCTACGAGCAGTACTTC. Translation gives CASSFRAGGIYEQYF.

The V gene is TRBV9, the J gene TRBJ1-5; perhaps TRBD1 as D (5 bases). Germline lookup yields CDR1 SGDLS and CDR2 YYNGEE. The ends were cut back, 4 bases at V and 1 base at J, with 12 bases in the middle. The CDR3 is made up of 15 amino acids. CDR3 nucleotide sequence: TGTGCCAGCAGCCCCTTTGGGGGGAGCAATCAGCCCCAGCATTTT. Residues: CASSPFGGSNQPQHF.

This chain joins TRBV4-3 and TRBJ2-1, with TRBD2 identical over 12 bases. Germline V gene lookup returns CDR1 LGHNA and CDR2 YSLEER. With V trimmed by 3 bases and J by 6 bases, 3 bases remained unmatched. The CDR3 is 15 amino acids. The DNA of the CDR3 is TGCGCCAGCAGCCACGGACTAGCGGGAATCAATGAGCAGTTCTTC. This translates into CASSHGLAGINEQFF.

The chain uses TRBV7-9 and TRBJ2-1; 11 nucleotides align to TRBD2. The CDR3 length is 18 residues. The V and J ends lost 5 bases and 4 bases, in that order; junction bases with no gene match: 13. Germline CDR1 reads SEHNR; CDR2 reads FQNEAQ (reference sequence). The CDR3 spells CASSGAPGTSGTYNEQFF. In nucleotides, the CDR3 is TGTGCCAGCAGCGGAGCTCCTGGGACTAGCGGAACGTACAATGAGCAGTTCTTC.

This clonotype was seen repeatedly, ten times or more. The chain links TRBV28 to TRBJ2-5; TRBD2 agrees at 7 bases. Germline-derived CDR1 and CDR2 are MDHEN and SYDVKM. The J segment lost 1 base and the V segment lost 6 bases, leaving 14 bases of the junction unmatched. The length of the CDR3 is 17 residues. The CDR3 DNA sequence: TGTGCCAGCAGCTACTCTACCGGGGGGTCGTCCCAAGAGACCCAGTACTTC. Its protein product is CASSYSTGGSSQETQYF.

The table lists this clonotype with many counts. The chain combines TRBV24-1 with TRBJ2-5; D remains ambiguous. The germline V gene encodes CDR1 KGHDR and CDR2 SFDVKD. The CDR3 runs 13 residues. V lost 6 bases to trimming and J lost 1 base, with 8 bases between them. The CDR3 protein is CATSRRSQETQYF. The CDR3 DNA is TGTGCCACCAGTCGGCGGTCCCAAGAGACCCAGTACTTC.

This clonotype was picked up a small number of times. V and J are TRBV7-6 and TRBJ2-7; 16 bases agree with TRBD2. Trimming cost V 5 bases and J 5 bases; bases outside gene matches: 12. This CDR3 is built from 18 residues. In germline, CDR1 is SGHVS, CDR2 FNYEAQ. The CDR3 nucleotides read TGTGCCAGCAGCCGGGGACTAGCGGGAGGGCCAGGGGCCCACGAGCAGTACTTC. It yields the protein CASSRGLAGGPGAHEQYF.

This clonotype was seen many times. The rearrangement uses TRBV5-6 and TRBJ2-1, with TRBD2 matching over 14 bases. Losses at the gene ends were 3 bases for V and 5 bases for J; bases not matched to a gene: 10. Germline values: CDR1 SGHDT, CDR2 YYEEEE. The CDR3 loop spans 18 amino acids. The CDR3 sequence: CASSWGLAGVGIHNEQFF. CDR3 coding DNA: TGTGCCAGCAGCTGGGGACTAGCGGGAGTAGGTATCCACAATGAGCAGTTCTTC.

This clonotype was seen repeatedly, ten times or more. This chain's CDR3 is CASSSSTNYGYTF. DNA for the CDR3: TGTGCCAGCAGTTCCTCCACGAACTATGGCTACACCTTC. The chain has TRBV28 and TRBJ1-2, with D unclear. Trimming left V 4 bases short and J 2 bases short, with 8 bases between. The CDR3 is 13 amino acids. Germline values: CDR1 MDHEN, CDR2 SYDVKM.

With regard to this clonotype: Just one base apart from a much larger clone, this may be a read error. The chain has TRBV20-1 and TRBJ2-1; D is uncertain. CDR1 and CDR2 (germline): DFQATT, SNEGSKA (reference sequence). The CDR3 is made up of 14 amino acids. Trimming left V 3 bases short and J 3 bases short, with 12 bases between. CDR3 in DNA: TGCAGTGCTAGGATGACGAGCTTCTACAATGAGCAGTTCTTC. Amino acids: CSARMTSFYNEQFF.

Many counts were recorded for this clonotype. The chain uses TRBV4-3 and TRBJ2-1; D uncertain. The V end was cut by 1 base, the J end by 8 bases, with 9 bases between. CDR1 LGHNA and CDR2 YSLEER come from the germline V gene. The CDR3 is made up of 13 amino acids. For the CDR3, the DNA is TGCGCCAGCAGCCAAGCCTCTAGGGATGAGCAGTTCTTC. It translates to CASSQASRDEQFF.

This rearrangement joins TRBV6-5 to TRBJ2-3, with D possibly TRBD2 on 6 matching bases. Germline V lookup: CDR1 MNHEY, CDR2 SVGAGI. The V end was cut by 2 bases, the J end by 2 bases, with 11 bases between. This CDR3 has 15 residues. CDR3 bases: TGTGCCAGCAGTTACCAGGCTAGCGTCACAGATACGCAGTATTTT. Its protein product is CASSYQASVTDTQYF.

This clonotype was picked up many times. The V and J genes are TRBV12-3 or TRBV12-4 and TRBJ1-2; 7 positions agree with TRBD1. CDR3 size: 14 residues. With 2 bases clipped from V and 3 bases from J, the junction kept 3 bases outside the gene matches. The CDR3: CASSLRDSYYGYTF. The CDR3 DNA follows: TGTGCCAGCAGTTTAAGGGACAGTTACTATGGCTACACCTTC.

This chain uses TRBV18 with TRBJ2-3; the match to TRBD2 covers 10 bases. CDR1 and CDR2 (germline): KGHSH, LQKENI. V lost 6 bases, J lost 0 bases, and 6 bases stayed unmatched. CDR3 size: 16 residues. The CDR3 nucleotides read TGTGCCAGCTCCCGCCGGACTAGCGGTAGCACAGATACGCAGTATTTT. Its protein is CASSRRTSGSTDTQYF. Supplemented by reference TRBV18 and TRBJ2-3, the full variable domain reads NAGVMQNPRHLVRRRGQEARLRCSPMKGHSHVYWYRQLPEEGLKFMVYLQKENIIDESGMPKERFSAEFPKEGPSILRIQQVVRGDSAAYFCASSRRTSGSTDTQYFGPGTRLTVL.

J is TRBJ1-1 and V is TRBV30; D is undetermined. The V end lost 0 bases, the J end lost 5 bases, and 13 bases lay between the germline ends. CDR1 GTSNPN and CDR2 SVGIG come from the germline V gene (reference sequence). The CDR3 runs 14 residues. CDR3 loop: CAWSVSGPGTEAFF. The CDR3 nucleotides read TGTGCCTGGAGTGTTAGCGGGCCGGGTACTGAAGCTTTCTTT.

This sequence joins TRBV14 and TRBJ1-1; D remains unclear. The CDR3 consists of 12 residues. Germline V gives CDR1 SGHDN, CDR2 FVKESK. The V end was cut by 1 base, the J end by 6 bases, with 6 bases between. The CDR3 sequence is CASSQVTPEAFF. The CDR3 DNA follows: TGTGCCAGCAGCCAAGTCACTCCTGAAGCTTTCTTT.

This clonotype has only a few counts. The chain couples TRBV25-1 to TRBJ1-5; D unresolved. The CDR3 loop spans 14 amino acids. Germline V gives CDR1 MGHDK, CDR2 SYGVNS. V was trimmed by 3 bases and J by 0 bases, leaving 6 bases between them. CDR3 amino acids: CASSDYSSNQPQHF. CDR3 sequence (DNA): TGTGCCAGCAGTGACTATTCTAGCAATCAGCCCCAGCATTTT. Combining the CDR3 with reference TRBV25-1 and TRBJ1-5 gives the whole variable domain EADIYQTPRYLVIGTGKKITLECSQTMGHDKMYWYQQDPGMELHLIHYSYGVNSTEKGDLSSESTVSRIRTEHFPLTLESARPSHTSQYLCASSDYSSNQPQHFGDGTRLSIL.